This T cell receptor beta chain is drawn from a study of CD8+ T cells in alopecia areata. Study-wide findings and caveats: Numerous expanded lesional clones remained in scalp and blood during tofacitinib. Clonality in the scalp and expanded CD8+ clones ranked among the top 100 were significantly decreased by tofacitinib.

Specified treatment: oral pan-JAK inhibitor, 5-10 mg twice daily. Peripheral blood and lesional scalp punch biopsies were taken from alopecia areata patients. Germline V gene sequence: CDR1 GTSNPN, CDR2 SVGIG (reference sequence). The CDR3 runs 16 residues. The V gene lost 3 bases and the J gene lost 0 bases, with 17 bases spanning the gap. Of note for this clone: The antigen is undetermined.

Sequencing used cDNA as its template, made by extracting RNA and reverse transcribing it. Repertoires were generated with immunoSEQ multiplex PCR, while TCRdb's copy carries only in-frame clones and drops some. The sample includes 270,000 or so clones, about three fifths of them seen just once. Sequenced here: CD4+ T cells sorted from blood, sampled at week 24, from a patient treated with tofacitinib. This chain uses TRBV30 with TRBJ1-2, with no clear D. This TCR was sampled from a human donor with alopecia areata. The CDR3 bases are TGTGCCTGGAGCCATGGAGGCCAGCGAGCTAACTATGGCTACACCTTC. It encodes CAWSHGGQRANYGYTF.